This section outlines one TCR beta chain sequence together with its context. Its antigen remains unknown. TCR beta CDR3 regions were amplified from RNA transcripts. HTBI primers served in a first-round RT-PCR, which a second-round multiplex PCR followed. TCRdb passed the multiplex PCR reads through MiXCR, listing each CDR3 protein once. This table holds about 1.2 million distinct CDR3 sequences, about 40% found once. Hyperthyroidism in these 18- to 65-year-old patients was newly diagnosed, lasting under 2 months. The data stem from a study of Graves' ophthalmopathy and Graves' hyperthyroidism. Study details: In this cohort's terms, stable hyperthyroidism meant no ophthalmopathy by 18 months of follow-up.

Study-level findings and limits: Blood also contained most of the expanded thyroid clonotypes above 0.001 frequency.

The ends lost 6 bases at V and 1 base at J; junction bases unmatched: 10. The CDR3 runs 16 residues. Looked up from germline, CDR1 is MNHNY and CDR2 is SVGAGI (reference sequence). This TCR came from an adult man with Graves' hyperthyroidism. Sequenced sample: peripheral blood or thyroid tissue (not recorded which). This chain joins TRBV6-6 and TRBJ2-7, with 9 bases identical to TRBD1. Here the CDR3 DNA reads TGTGCCAGCAGCTTCGGACAGGGGATTGAATCCTACGAGCAGTACTTC. This sequence encodes CASSFGQGIESYEQYF.